This TCR beta chain originates from a study of blood T cell repertoires in COVID-19 (dated by TCRdb to the early 2020s). Regarding the complete study: Samples covering the acute and convalescent phases of COVID-19 were provided by collaborators in the United States, Italy and Spain. The material from the prospective study consisted of cDNA or gDNA derived from T cells, B-cell-depleted T cells, or PBMCs. The dataset comprised deeply sampled blood TCRbeta repertoires from subjects exposed to, actively infected with, or recovered from COVID-19. A freely available public database, intended as a resource for researchers studying the immune response to SARS-CoV-2, is where the repertoires were released. Samples came from the ongoing ImmuneRACE study (first 160 participants) plus 1,254 subjects from 6 global collaborators. The sample metadata nearly always contained a de-identified subject ID, COVID-19 status, age in years and sex. HLA class I and class II types, where available, came from metadata supplied by the sample provider rather than from assay-based typing.

CDR1 and CDR2, looked up from the germline V gene, are SGHRS and YFSETQ. From V the trimming removes 4 bases and from J it removes 2 bases, while the gene matches leave 8 bases of the junction unaccounted for. The CDR3 contains 17 residues, cysteine and phenylalanine counted. CDR3 DNA only is kept here, 51 bases in frame from base 1. Enrolling through a virtual design, the prospective study's participants ranged in age from roughly 18 to 89 years and lived across about two dozen United States geographic areas. In the prospective study, participants were assigned to cohorts based on the clinical history participants reported in a screening survey and a study questionnaire. Recovered participants in ImmuneRACE Cohort 3 were defined as having two consecutive negative NP/OP PCR tests, clearance from a healthcare professional, or resolution of symptoms. Each participant in the prospective study had whole blood, serum and a nasopharyngeal or oropharyngeal swab collected by mobile phlebotomists. Participants in the prospective study had the option to provide additional blood draws and questionnaires over a roughly two-month period. Before DNA extraction, blood samples from the prospective study were shipped at room temperature or frozen.

With respect to this clone: The antigen it binds to is not known. No qualities accompany the bases; no much larger clone lies one base away.

TCRbeta CDR3 regions were amplified from genomic DNA using the immunoSEQ Assay, a bias-controlled multiplex PCR. On the authors' methods: The number of nucleated cells in each sample was estimated from the amplification of reference gene primers within the assay. To quantify the absolute abundance of each unique TCRbeta CDR3 rearrangement, sequence reads were collapsed and filtered. For each sample, productive Simpson clonality was calculated by taking the square root of Simpson's diversity index across productive rearrangements. TCRdb's version of the immuneACCESS table is confined to in-frame rearrangements and falls short of the full clone set. An unresolved V gene accounts for under half of the shortfall where checked; the remainder is of unknown origin. V, J and clone size are taken as reported in that table, and D and trimming were inferred from the DNA itself. Present in this sample are a few hundred thousand clones, approximately 86% of which were seen just once. 1.5% to 2% of the sample belongs to the ten largest clones.

Overall study results and their limits: The quantity of clinical and demographic metadata differed by source and by participant and was supplied without curation.

The sequence was obtained from a woman in her 50s who had recovered from COVID-19. Recombination joined TRBV5-1 with TRBJ1-3; 11 bases in between match TRBD1. The source material was PBMCs or T cells enriched from blood (not recorded which). The CDR3 protein is CASSIDGQGAAGNTIYF. The nucleotide sequence reads TGCGCCAGCAGCATCGATGGACAGGGGGCTGCTGGAAACACCATATATTTT. With all but the CDR3 taken from the reference TRBV5-1 and TRBJ1-3 genes, the full variable domain is: KAGVTQTPRYLIKTRGQQVTLSCSPISGHRSVSWYQQTPGQGLQFLFEYFSETQRNKGNFPGRFSGRQFSNSRSEMNVSTLELGDSALYLCASSIDGQGAAGNTIYFGEGSWLTVV.